This TCR beta chain appears in the sequencing data of a study of blood T cell repertoires in COVID-19. Turning to the study itself: From the United States, Italy and Spain came samples of acute and convalescent COVID-19. Nucleic acid was either cDNA or gDNA, and it came from T cells, B-cell-depleted T cells, or PBMCs.

As processed by the authors: Estimation of nucleated cell counts relied on the amplification of reference gene primers. Libraries were prepared by immunoSEQ multiplex PCR; TCRdb keeps only in-frame clonotypes and omits some of them. That table supplies the V and J calls and clone size; D and trimming were determined from the DNA. This sample has 200,000 to 300,000 clones; 70% to 85% occur once, and the top ten carry about 9.5%. Germline-derived CDR1 and CDR2 are SNHLY and FYNNEI. V shed 3 bases and J shed 0 bases, with 8 bases lying between them. CDR3 size: 14 residues. The chain joins TRBV2 to TRBJ1-2; unclear D gene. The clonotype was recovered from a woman older than 75 with acute or convalescent COVID-19. The sample taken for sequencing was peripheral blood. The CDR3 protein is CASSENRSNYGYTF. Written as DNA, the CDR3 is TGTGCCAGCAGTGAGAATAGATCTAACTATGGCTACACCTTC.